Below are 4 T cell receptor beta chains sequenced from a single sample in a study of cytomegalovirus exposure and HLA in healthy donors. Here immunoSEQ multiplex PCR was the method, and the copy in TCRdb shows in-frame clones only, minus some. This sample has approximately 140,000 clones, with approximately 86% found just once. The sequenced sample was PBMCs. Receptors originate from a man younger than 35 in good health and CMV-seropositive.

The genes are TRBV15 and TRBJ1-1; 7 bases are a match to TRBD1. The V gene's germline CDR1 is LNHNV and CDR2 YYDKDF (reference sequence). This CDR3 is built from 15 residues. Losses at the gene ends were 0 bases for V and 3 bases for J; bases not matched to a gene: 4. In DNA, the CDR3 is TGTGCCACCAGCAGAGATGGGGACAGATACACTGAAGCTTTCTTT. Protein sequence: CATSRDGDRYTEAFF.

The chain has TRBV12-5 and TRBJ2-1; TRBD2 matches 7 bases. Germline-derived CDR1 and CDR2 are LGHNT and FRNRAP. This CDR3 spans 15 amino acids. J lost 3 bases, V lost 1 base, and 3 bases had no gene match. In nucleotides, the CDR3 is TGTGCTAGTGGTTTGGGGCTAGCGGTCTACAATGAGCAGTTCTTC. It is translated as CASGLGLAVYNEQFF. The variable domain in full, completed from reference TRBV12-5 and TRBJ2-1, reads DARVTQTPRHKVTEMGQEVTMRCQPILGHNTVFWYRQTMMQGLELLAYFRNRAPLDDSGMPKDRFSAEMPDATLATLKIQPSEPRDSAVYFCASGLGLAVYNEQFFGPGTRLTVL.

The table lists this clone with a few counts. The J gene is TRBJ1-2, the V gene TRBV5-1, with no clear D. Germline CDR1 SGHRS, CDR2 YFSETQ. V gave up 3 bases and J gave up 4 bases, with 19 bases separating them. This CDR3 contains 16 residues. The CDR3 reads CASSSGGLTSSYGYTF. The DNA for the CDR3 is TGCGCCAGCAGCTCGGGAGGCCTAACGTCGAGCTATGGCTACACCTTC.

The chain couples TRBV4-1 to TRBJ2-5; 14 nucleotides agree with TRBD2. The CDR3 loop spans 16 amino acids. Germline V gene sequence: CDR1 MGHRA, CDR2 YSYEKL. After removal of 4 bases from V and 1 base from J, the junction contained 2 bases not matched to a gene. The CDR3 here is CASSPGTSGGQETQYF. CDR3 in DNA: TGCGCCAGCAGCCCAGGGACTAGCGGGGGCCAAGAGACCCAGTACTTC.